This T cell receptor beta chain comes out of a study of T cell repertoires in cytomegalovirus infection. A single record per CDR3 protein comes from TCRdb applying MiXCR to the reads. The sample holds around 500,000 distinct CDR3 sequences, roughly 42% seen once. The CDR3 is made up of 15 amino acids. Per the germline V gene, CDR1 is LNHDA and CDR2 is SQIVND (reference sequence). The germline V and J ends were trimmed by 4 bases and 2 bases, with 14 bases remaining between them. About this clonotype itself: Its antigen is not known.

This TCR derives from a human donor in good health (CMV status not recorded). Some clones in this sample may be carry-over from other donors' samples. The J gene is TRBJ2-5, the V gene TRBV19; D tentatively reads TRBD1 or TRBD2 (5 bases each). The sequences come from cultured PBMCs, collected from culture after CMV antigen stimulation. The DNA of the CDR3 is TGTGCCAGTAGTAGGGGCCGGGACGGACAAGAGACCCAGTACTTC. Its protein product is CASSRGRDGQETQYF.